These 24 T cell receptor beta chains came from one sample sequenced in a study of vaccination and CD4 T cells after COVID-19. Treatment of the sample: roughly 11-day PBMC culture with coronavirus spike peptide pools or control peptides (ViraFEST assay). Samples of CD4+ T cells were obtained from the unexposed donor before the COVID-19 pandemic (2011-2018). Antigen specificity for these receptors is unknown. Sequenced with the Oncomine TCR Beta short-read assay was DNA taken from cultured CD4+ T cells. Via MiXCR, TCRdb re-called the PCR reads, giving one row per CDR3 protein. The sample consists of fewer than 6,500 distinct CDR3 sequences, 25% to 35% of them appearing once. Specimen: CD4+ T cells from blood, cultured in vitro. Receptors were obtained from a human donor in good health.

For this clonotype: A read error may produce the germline difference seen at one junction end. The chain carries TRBV7-7 and TRBJ2-5, with a weak D call TRBD1 (5 bases). The germline V gene has CDR1 SSHAT and CDR2 FNYEAQ (reference sequence). This CDR3 contains 14 residues. CDR3 region: CASSLVGAQETQYF. CDR3 DNA: TGTGCTAGCAGCTTAGTAGGGGCCCAAGAGACCCAGTACTTC.

This clonotype was seen a few times. V gene TRBV5-1 combines with J gene TRBJ1-1; D call uncertain. V lost 4 bases and J lost 4, with 11 bases in between. Per germline, CDR1 SGHRS and CDR2 YFSETQ. This CDR3 comprises 13 residues. The CDR3 sequence: CASSNPGSTEAFF. The CDR3 nucleotides read TGCGCCAGCAGCAACCCCGGGAGCACTGAAGCTTTCTTT. Supplemented by reference TRBV5-1 and TRBJ1-1, the full variable domain reads KAGVTQTPRYLIKTRGQQVTLSCSPISGHRSVSWYQQTPGQGLQFLFEYFSETQRNKGNFPGRFSGRQFSNSRSEMNVSTLELGDSALYLCASSNPGSTEAFFGQGTRLTVV.

By proportion, this clonotype is medium-sized. V is TRBV20-1 and J is TRBJ2-7; 9 bases are a match to TRBD1. The V gene end was trimmed by 5 bases and the J gene end by 3 bases; junction bases not matched to a gene: 11. This CDR3 contains 15 residues. Germline values: CDR1 DFQATT, CDR2 SNEGSKA (reference sequence). The CDR3: CSAPNSGQGGYEQYF. The CDR3 nucleotides read TGCAGTGCTCCTAACTCGGGACAGGGCGGCTACGAGCAGTACTTC.

The chain joins TRBV19 to TRBJ1-2; TRBD1 matches at 7 bases. The CDR3 is made up of 14 amino acids. Germline CDR1 reads LNHDA; CDR2 reads SQIVND (reference sequence). The V gene end was trimmed by 3 bases and the J gene end by 3 bases; junction bases not matched to a gene: 4. CDR3 protein: CASSINGQDYGYTF. The DNA of the CDR3 is TGTGCCAGTAGTATCAACGGACAGGACTATGGCTACACCTTC.

This chain links TRBV5-1 with TRBJ1-5, with unresolved D. The CDR3 spans 14 residues. V was cut by 5 bases and J by 4 bases, with 13 bases left in between. CDR1 and CDR2 from the germline V gene are SGHRS and YFSETQ. The chain's CDR3 is CASRGSNGNQPQHF. DNA for the CDR3: TGCGCCAGCAGAGGCTCCAACGGGAATCAGCCCCAGCATTTT.

This chain joins TRBV19 and TRBJ1-1; the D is unclear. From germline, CDR1 is LNHDA and CDR2 SQIVND (reference sequence). This CDR3 region has 15 residues. V lost 5 bases and J lost 1, with 14 bases in between. For the CDR3, the DNA is TGTGCCAGTAGTTATGCGGGGTGGGGGAACACTGAAGCTTTCTTT. Its protein product is CASSYAGWGNTEAFF. Complete variable domain (other parts from reference TRBV19 and TRBJ1-1): DGGITQSPKYLFRKEGQNVTLSCEQNLNHDAMYWYRQDPGQGLRLIYYSQIVNDFQKGDIAEGYSVSREKKESFPLTVTSAQKNPTAFYLCASSYAGWGNTEAFFGQGTRLTVV.

Only a few counts were recorded for this clonotype. The V gene is TRBV11-2, the J gene TRBJ1-2, with TRBD1 matching 8 bases. This CDR3 is 14 amino acids long. The V segment lost 5 bases and the J segment 11 bases; nucleotides outside the gene matches: 13. Looked up from germline, CDR1 is SGHAT and CDR2 is FQNNGV. The CDR3 DNA reads as TGTGCCAGCAGCGCAACAGGGACAGGAACCCCTTACACCTTC. Protein sequence: CASSATGTGTPYTF.

The genes are TRBV19 and TRBJ1-2; D gene uncertain. V gave up 3 bases and J gave up 3 bases, with 8 bases separating them. The germline CDR1 and CDR2 sequences are LNHDA and SQIVND (reference sequence). This CDR3 has 13 amino acids. CDR3 sequence (DNA): TGTGCCAGTAGTATTTTGGTTTACTATGGCTACACCTTC. This translates into CASSILVYYGYTF.

This clonotype was counted between two and nine times. The rearrangement uses TRBV7-9 and TRBJ1-4; TRBD1 is a possible D gene (5 bases). V gave up 10 bases and J gave up 3 bases, with 18 bases separating them. CDR1 is SEHNR, CDR2 FQNEAQ, per germline (reference sequence). CDR3 length: 15 residues. The CDR3, as DNA: TGTGCCACAAATCCCGCGGGGGGTGCTAATGAAAAACTGTTTTTT. It yields the protein CATNPAGGANEKLFF.

This chain joins TRBV6-1 and TRBJ1-5; 7 nucleotides align to TRBD1. Germline trimming cut 5 bases from V and 5 bases from J; bases unmatched to any gene: 12. The CDR3 runs 16 residues. Per the germline V gene, CDR1 is MNHNS and CDR2 is SASEGT. The CDR3 nucleotides are TGTGCCAGCAGTCGTACAGGGGCCGGTGTTTATCAGCCCCAGCATTTT. Protein product: CASSRTGAGVYQPQHF.

J is TRBJ1-2 and V is TRBV29-1; 8 bases fit TRBD1. Germline V CDR1 and CDR2: SQVTM, ANQGSEA. This CDR3 comprises 14 residues. J gave up 4 bases and V 3 bases, and 7 bases lay outside the gene matches. The CDR3 DNA is TGCAGCGTTGACCTGACAGGGGCTCGCTATGGCTACACCTTC. Translation gives CSVDLTGARYGYTF. Full variable domain (rest looked up from reference TRBV29-1 and TRBJ1-2): SAVISQKPSRDICQRGTSLTIQCQVDSQVTMMFWYRQQPGQSLTLIATANQGSEATYESGFVIDKFPISRPNLTFSTLTVSNMSPEDSSIYLCSVDLTGARYGYTFGSGTRLTVV.

Only a few counts were recorded for this clonotype. The chain recombines TRBV19 with TRBJ2-7, with TRBD2 matching 7 bases. With V trimmed by 5 bases and J by 2 bases, 12 bases remained unmatched. The CDR3 spans 16 residues. CDR1 LNHDA and CDR2 SQIVND come from the germline V gene (reference sequence). The CDR3 DNA sequence: TGTGCCAGTAGTGGCCGTGGCGAGCGGGGAGCCTACGAGCAGTACTTC. This encodes CASSGRGERGAYEQYF.

This clonotype was detected only a few times. The chain joins TRBV7-9 to TRBJ1-6, with a possible D match to TRBD1 (5 bases). The V end was cut by 3 bases, the J end by 4 bases, with 10 bases between. The CDR3 totals 15 residues. Looked up from germline, CDR1 is SEHNR and CDR2 is FQNEAQ (reference sequence). The CDR3 sequence is CASSLGPDYNSPLHF. CDR3 sequence (DNA): TGTGCCAGCAGCTTGGGGCCAGATTATAATTCACCCCTCCACTTT. Full variable domain (outside the CDR3, taken from reference TRBV7-9 and TRBJ1-6): DTGVSQNPRHKITKRGQNVTFRCDPISEHNRLYWYRQTLGQGPEFLTYFQNEAQLEKSRLLSDRFSAERPKGSFSTLEIQRTEQGDSAMYLCASSLGPDYNSPLHFGNGTRLTVT.

J is TRBJ1-6 and V is TRBV20-1, with 7 bases lining up with TRBD1. The trim removed 6 bases at V and 14 bases at J, leaving 13 bases unmatched. This CDR3 contains 13 residues. Germline assignment: CDR1 DFQATT and CDR2 SNEGSKA (reference sequence). CDR3 bases: TGCAGTGCCCCTTCCGGGACAGTAGGCACCCTCCACTTT. This encodes CSAPSGTVGTLHF.

This clonotype has more than one count but fewer than ten. This rearrangement joins TRBV20-1 to TRBJ1-1; D possibly corresponds to TRBD1 (6 bases). Germline loops: CDR1 DFQATT, CDR2 SNEGSKA (reference sequence). V was clipped by 2 bases and J by 1 base, with 11 bases between them. CDR3 length: 14 amino acids. The CDR3 nucleotides are TGCAGTGCTAGAATCCAGGGGAAGAACACTGAAGCTTTCTTT. It codes for CSARIQGKNTEAFF.

The sample holds a few counts of this clonotype. The chain joins TRBV11-2 to TRBJ1-1, with 11 bases matching TRBD1. V shed 5 bases and J 4 bases; nucleotides not matched to a gene: 6. This CDR3 has 15 residues. Per the germline V gene, CDR1 is SGHAT and CDR2 is FQNNGV. The CDR3 coding sequence is TGTGCCAGCAGCCTAACCGGGACAGGGGGCACTGAAGCTTTCTTT. The encoded protein is CASSLTGTGGTEAFF.

This clonotype has more than one count but fewer than ten. The V call is TRBV6-1, the J call TRBJ1-1, with 8 bases aligning to TRBD1. Germline V gene lookup returns CDR1 MNHNS and CDR2 SASEGT. V trimming: 5 bases; J trimming: 2 bases; junction bases outside the gene matches: 4. The CDR3 covers 14 residues. CDR3 bases: TGTGCCAGCAGTCCGGGACAGGTCAACACTGAAGCTTTCTTT. Its translation: CASSPGQVNTEAFF.

The chain carries TRBV18 and TRBJ2-7; D unclear. The CDR3 runs to 13 residues. The V gene's germline CDR1 is KGHSH and CDR2 LQKENI. The V gene lost 5 bases and the J gene lost 6 bases, with 14 bases spanning the gap. The DNA of the CDR3 is TGTGCCAGCTCAAGGGCCCTCCTTGCCGAGCAGTACTTC. Its protein product is CASSRALLAEQYF.

This clonotype was detected a few times. The chain is built from TRBV7-2 and TRBJ2-1; D is possibly TRBD1 or TRBD2 (5 bases each). The CDR3 has 13 amino acids. V was cut by 5 bases and J by 2 bases, with 7 bases left in between. Germline V gene sequence: CDR1 SGHTA, CDR2 FQGNSA. The CDR3 DNA is TGTGCCAGCAGCACGGGGCCCTACAATGAGCAGTTCTTC. Translated: CASSTGPYNEQFF.

In DNA form, the CDR3 reads TGTGCCAGCAGCGTAGAGTATGGCTACACCTTC. Residues: CASSVEYGYTF. V and J are TRBV9 and TRBJ1-2, with D hard to call. Trimming removed 0 bases from V and 5 bases from J, with 2 bases in between. This CDR3 spans 11 amino acids. Germline CDR1 SGDLS, CDR2 YYNGEE.

As concerns this clonotype: The junction departs from the called germline gene at one end, perhaps through a read error. The chain carries TRBV18 and TRBJ2-5, with D uncertain. The CDR3 is 14 amino acids. CDR1 is KGHSH, CDR2 LQKENI, per germline. CDR3: CASSPPRARGTQYF. Here the CDR3 DNA reads TGTGCTAGCTCACCACCAAGGGCGAGAGGGACCCAGTACTTC.

The V call is TRBV7-9, the J call TRBJ1-5; tentative D call: TRBD1 (5 bases). CDR3 size: 14 residues. Germline CDR1 and CDR2: SEHNR and FQNEAQ (reference sequence). V gave up 5 bases and J gave up 3 bases, with 11 bases separating them. CDR3 in amino acids: CASSGAGANQPQHF. Written as DNA, the CDR3 is TGTGCCAGCAGCGGGGCCGGAGCCAATCAGCCCCAGCATTTT.

This clonotype has a handful of counts. The rearrangement uses TRBV27 and TRBJ2-3, with a possible D match to TRBD2 (6 bases). The length of the CDR3 is 15 residues. The germline V gene encodes CDR1 MNHEY and CDR2 SMNVEV (reference sequence). The V and J ends lost 3 bases and 4 bases respectively, with 14 bases between them. The CDR3 coding sequence is TGTGCCAGCAGTTTTGGGGGGAGGTATGCAGATACGCAGTATTTT. It specifies CASSFGGRYADTQYF.

This chain links TRBV4-2 with TRBJ1-2; D gene unclear. The CDR3 runs to 15 residues. V shed 2 bases and J shed 5 bases, with 15 bases lying between them. The germline CDR1 and CDR2 sequences are LGHNA and YNFKEQ. CDR3: CASSQNPPAQYGYTF. CDR3 sequence (DNA): TGTGCCAGCAGCCAAAACCCACCGGCCCAGTATGGCTACACCTTC.